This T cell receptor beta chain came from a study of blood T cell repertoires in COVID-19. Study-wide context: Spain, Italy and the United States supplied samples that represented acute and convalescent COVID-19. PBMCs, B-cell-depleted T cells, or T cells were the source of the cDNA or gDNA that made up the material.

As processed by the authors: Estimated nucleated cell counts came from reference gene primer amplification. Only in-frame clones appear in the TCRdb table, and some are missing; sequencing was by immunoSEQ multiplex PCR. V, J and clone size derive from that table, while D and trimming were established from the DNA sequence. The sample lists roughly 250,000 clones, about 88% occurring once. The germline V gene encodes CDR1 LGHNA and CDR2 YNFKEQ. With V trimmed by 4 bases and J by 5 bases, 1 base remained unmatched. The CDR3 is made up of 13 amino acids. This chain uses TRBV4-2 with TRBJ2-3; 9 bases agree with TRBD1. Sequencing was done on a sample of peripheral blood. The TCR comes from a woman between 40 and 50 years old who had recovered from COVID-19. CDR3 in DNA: TGTGCCAGCAGCCGGACAGGGGAAGATACGCAGTATTTT. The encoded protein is CASSRTGEDTQYF.